These 15 T cell receptor beta chains originate from one sample sequenced in a study of blood T cell repertoires in COVID-19. Sequencing used immunoSEQ multiplex PCR; TCRdb keeps in-frame clones, though not all of them. The table includes fewer than 80,000 clones, about 88% detected once. What was sequenced was peripheral blood. These receptors were obtained from a human donor in a cohort sampled during active COVID-19.

V is TRBV19 and J is TRBJ1-1, with D possibly being TRBD1 (6 bases). Germline CDR1 is LNHDA and CDR2 is SQIVND (reference sequence). There are 16 residues in the CDR3. V lost 1 base and J 1 base, leaving 13 bases between the germline ends. The CDR3: CASSIATYRENTEAFF. The CDR3 DNA sequence: TGTGCCAGTAGTATAGCCACCTACAGGGAGAACACTGAAGCTTTCTTT.

V usage is TRBV10-2 and J usage is TRBJ2-7; D not certain. The CDR3 loop spans 14 amino acids. With 2 bases removed from V and 6 bases from J, the gap between germline ends came to 14 bases. From germline, CDR1 is WSHSY and CDR2 SAAADI. CDR3 nucleotides: TGCGCCAGCAGTGAGCCCCCGGCGGAGTCCGAGCAGTACTTC. Amino acid sequence: CASSEPPAESEQYF.

The CDR3 here is CASSLADPGEKLFF. The CDR3 nucleotides are TGCGCCAGCAGCTTGGCCGACCCGGGTGAAAAACTGTTTTTT. The genes are TRBV5-1 and TRBJ1-4; D remains ambiguous. V lost 0 bases and J 7 bases, leaving 10 bases between the germline ends. Germline V gene lookup returns CDR1 SGHRS and CDR2 YFSETQ. The length of the CDR3 is 14 residues.

The chain combines TRBV19 with TRBJ1-2; the match to TRBD1 covers 7 bases. This CDR3 contains 14 residues. V dropped 1 base and J dropped 6; count of bases not matched to a gene: 5. In germline, CDR1 is LNHDA, CDR2 SQIVND (reference sequence). The CDR3 region is CASSIGGQNDGYTF. The CDR3, as DNA: TGTGCCAGTAGTATAGGGGGACAGAATGATGGCTACACCTTC.

This clone was seen just once. This sequence joins TRBV5-1 and TRBJ1-6; TRBD1 matches at 10 bases. Germline V gives CDR1 SGHRS, CDR2 YFSETQ. The V and J ends lost 4 bases and 8 bases, in that order; junction bases with no gene match: 9. The CDR3 loop spans 16 amino acids. The chain's CDR3 is CASSPGTGEAHSPLHF. Here the CDR3 DNA reads TGCGCCAGCAGCCCAGGGACAGGGGAGGCACATTCACCCCTCCACTTT. The complete variable domain, with remaining parts taken from reference TRBV5-1 and TRBJ1-6, reads KAGVTQTPRYLIKTRGQQVTLSCSPISGHRSVSWYQQTPGQGLQFLFEYFSETQRNKGNFPGRFSGRQFSNSRSEMNVSTLELGDSALYLCASSPGTGEAHSPLHFGNGTRLTVT.

The chain recombines TRBV5-1 with TRBJ1-6, with D maybe TRBD1 (5 bases). The CDR3 extends over 15 amino acids. V was cut by 7 bases and J by 4 bases, with 15 bases left in between. Germline V gene sequence: CDR1 SGHRS, CDR2 YFSETQ. The CDR3 DNA reads TGCGCCAGCGCCCGGGGGGGAAGGTATAATTCACCCCTCCACTTT. It yields the protein CASARGGRYNSPLHF. Based on the CDR3 plus reference TRBV5-1 and TRBJ1-6, the full variable domain is KAGVTQTPRYLIKTRGQQVTLSCSPISGHRSVSWYQQTPGQGLQFLFEYFSETQRNKGNFPGRFSGRQFSNSRSEMNVSTLELGDSALYLCASARGGRYNSPLHFGNGTRLTVT.

The chain uses TRBV13 and TRBJ2-7; TRBD2 matches 9 bases. With V trimmed by 1 base and J by 5 bases, 6 bases remained unmatched. This CDR3 is 15 amino acids long. CDR1 and CDR2 (germline): PRHDT, FYEKMQ (reference sequence). CDR3 protein: CASSLAAGGSDEQYF. The CDR3 DNA reads TGTGCCAGCAGCTTAGCTGCGGGAGGGAGTGACGAGCAGTACTTC.

V gene TRBV6-5 combines with J gene TRBJ1-2, with no clear D. There are 12 residues in the CDR3. V lost 2 bases and J 4 bases, leaving 5 bases between the germline ends. Germline V gene data show CDR1 as MNHEY and CDR2 as SVGAGI. This CDR3 is CASSYGSYGYTF. The CDR3 DNA reads TGTGCCAGCAGTTACGGCAGCTATGGCTACACCTTC.

This clone was counted once. The chain is built from TRBV5-1 and TRBJ2-5; 12 bases match TRBD2. V was pared by 0 bases and J by 4 bases, with 4 bases of the junction left unmatched. Germline CDR1 reads SGHRS; CDR2 reads YFSETQ. The length of the CDR3 is 16 residues. The CDR3 spells CASSLAGTSGSETQYF. In DNA, the CDR3 is TGCGCCAGCAGCTTGGCCGGGACTAGCGGGTCAGAGACCCAGTACTTC. Based on the CDR3 plus reference TRBV5-1 and TRBJ2-5, the full variable domain is KAGVTQTPRYLIKTRGQQVTLSCSPISGHRSVSWYQQTPGQGLQFLFEYFSETQRNKGNFPGRFSGRQFSNSRSEMNVSTLELGDSALYLCASSLAGTSGSETQYFGPGTRLLVL.

The chain couples TRBV4-2 to TRBJ2-2; TRBD1 matches at 9 bases. J was trimmed by 3 bases and V by 4 bases; bases with no gene match: 6. The CDR3 has 16 residues. The germline V gene has CDR1 LGHNA and CDR2 YNFKEQ. The CDR3 is CASSLLTGGHTGELFF. CDR3 coding DNA: TGTGCCAGCAGCCTCCTGACAGGGGGACACACCGGGGAGCTGTTTTTT.

The chain joins TRBV5-1 to TRBJ2-5; 8 bases match TRBD2. V was clipped by 7 bases and J by 5 bases; unmatched bases: 10. The CDR3 runs to 14 residues. Germline lookup yields CDR1 SGHRS and CDR2 YFSETQ. CDR3 sequence: CASRGSGAQETQYF. CDR3 nucleotides: TGCGCCAGCCGGGGTAGCGGGGCACAGGAGACCCAGTACTTC.

V usage is TRBV19 and J usage is TRBJ1-1; D possibly corresponds to TRBD1 (6 bases). Germline-derived CDR1 and CDR2 are LNHDA and SQIVND (reference sequence). This CDR3 has 15 residues. V was pared by 5 bases and J by 6 bases, with 19 bases between. CDR3 residues: CASSSTGHKGSEAFF. The CDR3 nucleotides are TGTGCCAGTAGTTCTACAGGGCATAAGGGGTCTGAAGCTTTCTTT.

The chain links TRBV7-6 to TRBJ1-2; 11 positions match TRBD1. V was pared by 2 bases and J by 6 bases, with 11 bases of the junction left unmatched. CDR1 and CDR2 from the germline V gene are SGHVS and FNYEAQ. CDR3 length: 17 amino acids. The CDR3 loop reads CASSLRPGTGGPNGYTF. In DNA, the CDR3 is TGTGCCAGCAGCTTACGCCCCGGGACAGGGGGTCCGAATGGCTACACCTTC.

Here the CDR3 DNA reads TGTGCCAGTAGCCTCTCCCTTACTAGCAGTCGGTACAATGAGCAGTTCTTC. Translating gives CASSLSLTSSRYNEQFF. The chain joins TRBV19 to TRBJ2-1; tentative D call: TRBD2 (6 bases). The CDR3 spans 17 residues. CDR1 LNHDA and CDR2 SQIVND come from the germline V gene (reference sequence). Trimming left V 6 bases short and J 4 bases short, with 22 bases between.

V usage is TRBV11-2 and J usage is TRBJ2-7; tentatively, D is TRBD2 (6 bases). Trimming removed 0 bases at V and 1 base at J, with 13 bases between. Germline V gene lookup returns CDR1 SGHAT and CDR2 FQNNGV. The CDR3 runs to 16 residues. The CDR3 protein is CASSLDRGIGSYEQYF. The CDR3 DNA follows: TGTGCCAGCAGCTTAGATCGGGGGATAGGGTCCTACGAGCAGTACTTC.